This record covers a single T cell receptor beta chain. Its antigen remains unidentified. The data were obtained in a study of vaccination effects on CD4 cells after COVID-19. Across the study: Every participant took two doses of the BNT162b2 or mRNA-1273 vaccine. Among convalescent patients, two provided samples 16 days and one week before vaccination.

Before any sequencing was done, the ViraFEST assay used viral peptide pools to expand antigen-specific CD4+ T cells. Subsequent to 10 days of culture, CD4+ T cells were isolated. This person caught SARS-CoV-2 sometime from March to December 2020, and PCR testing confirmed the infection. Generated by immunoSEQ multiplex PCR, the TCRdb table keeps only in-frame clones and is missing some. The table shows around 40,000 clones, with 60% to 75% occurring only once. The CDR3 sequence is 15 residues long. Germline values: CDR1 SGHAT, CDR2 FQNNGV. With V trimmed by 2 bases and J by 9 bases, 6 bases remained unmatched.

The sequencing here drew on CD4+ T cells from PBMCs cultured with a peptide pool, taken before COVID-19 vaccination. The chain uses TRBV11-2 and TRBJ2-1; TRBD2 aligns across 11 bases. The clonotype comes from a human donor who had a prior SARS-CoV-2 infection. CDR3: CASSLQLAGVAEQFF. CDR3 nucleotides: TGTGCCAGCAGCTTACAACTAGCGGGAGTAGCTGAGCAGTTCTTC.